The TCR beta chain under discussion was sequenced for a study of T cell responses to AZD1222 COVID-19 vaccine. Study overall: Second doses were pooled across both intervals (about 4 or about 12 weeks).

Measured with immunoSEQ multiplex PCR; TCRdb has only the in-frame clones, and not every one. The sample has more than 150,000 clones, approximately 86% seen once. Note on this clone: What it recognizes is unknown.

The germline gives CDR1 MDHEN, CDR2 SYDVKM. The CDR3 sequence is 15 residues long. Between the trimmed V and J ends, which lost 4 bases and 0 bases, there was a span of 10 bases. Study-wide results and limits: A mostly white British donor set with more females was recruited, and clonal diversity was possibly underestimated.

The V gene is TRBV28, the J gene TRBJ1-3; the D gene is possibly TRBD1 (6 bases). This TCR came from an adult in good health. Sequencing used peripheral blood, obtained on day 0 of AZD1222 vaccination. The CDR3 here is CASSSGQTSGNTIYF. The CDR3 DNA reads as TGTGCCAGCAGTTCTGGACAGACCTCTGGAAACACCATATATTTT.